This T cell receptor (beta chain) was captured by sequencing in a study of cytomegalovirus exposure and HLA in healthy donors. Remarks on this clone: What it recognizes is unknown.

Trimming took 6 bases from V and 2 from J, leaving 16 bases between them. The CDR3 extends over 15 amino acids. From germline, CDR1 is LGHNT and CDR2 FRNRAP. Whole-study findings and limits: Subsequent analysis found a tendency for first-cohort TCR clusters to co-occur within the 120 or so validation repertoires. For most TCR sequences rarity was the rule, although some public TCRs occurred in many donors. It was 150 to 200 TCR beta chains that were listed as cytomegalovirus-associated.

Produced via immunoSEQ multiplex PCR; TCRdb's table is partial and in-frame only. The sample has fewer than 120,000 clones, approximately 87% seen once. Sequencing input: PBMCs. The clonotype comes from a woman aged 30 to 39 in good health and CMV-seropositive. This chain joins TRBV12-5 and TRBJ1-2; D is ambiguous. The CDR3 DNA sequence: TGTGCTAGTGGCCCGCCCGGAGCGGGGAACTATGGCTACACCTTC. Amino acid sequence: CASGPPGAGNYGYTF.